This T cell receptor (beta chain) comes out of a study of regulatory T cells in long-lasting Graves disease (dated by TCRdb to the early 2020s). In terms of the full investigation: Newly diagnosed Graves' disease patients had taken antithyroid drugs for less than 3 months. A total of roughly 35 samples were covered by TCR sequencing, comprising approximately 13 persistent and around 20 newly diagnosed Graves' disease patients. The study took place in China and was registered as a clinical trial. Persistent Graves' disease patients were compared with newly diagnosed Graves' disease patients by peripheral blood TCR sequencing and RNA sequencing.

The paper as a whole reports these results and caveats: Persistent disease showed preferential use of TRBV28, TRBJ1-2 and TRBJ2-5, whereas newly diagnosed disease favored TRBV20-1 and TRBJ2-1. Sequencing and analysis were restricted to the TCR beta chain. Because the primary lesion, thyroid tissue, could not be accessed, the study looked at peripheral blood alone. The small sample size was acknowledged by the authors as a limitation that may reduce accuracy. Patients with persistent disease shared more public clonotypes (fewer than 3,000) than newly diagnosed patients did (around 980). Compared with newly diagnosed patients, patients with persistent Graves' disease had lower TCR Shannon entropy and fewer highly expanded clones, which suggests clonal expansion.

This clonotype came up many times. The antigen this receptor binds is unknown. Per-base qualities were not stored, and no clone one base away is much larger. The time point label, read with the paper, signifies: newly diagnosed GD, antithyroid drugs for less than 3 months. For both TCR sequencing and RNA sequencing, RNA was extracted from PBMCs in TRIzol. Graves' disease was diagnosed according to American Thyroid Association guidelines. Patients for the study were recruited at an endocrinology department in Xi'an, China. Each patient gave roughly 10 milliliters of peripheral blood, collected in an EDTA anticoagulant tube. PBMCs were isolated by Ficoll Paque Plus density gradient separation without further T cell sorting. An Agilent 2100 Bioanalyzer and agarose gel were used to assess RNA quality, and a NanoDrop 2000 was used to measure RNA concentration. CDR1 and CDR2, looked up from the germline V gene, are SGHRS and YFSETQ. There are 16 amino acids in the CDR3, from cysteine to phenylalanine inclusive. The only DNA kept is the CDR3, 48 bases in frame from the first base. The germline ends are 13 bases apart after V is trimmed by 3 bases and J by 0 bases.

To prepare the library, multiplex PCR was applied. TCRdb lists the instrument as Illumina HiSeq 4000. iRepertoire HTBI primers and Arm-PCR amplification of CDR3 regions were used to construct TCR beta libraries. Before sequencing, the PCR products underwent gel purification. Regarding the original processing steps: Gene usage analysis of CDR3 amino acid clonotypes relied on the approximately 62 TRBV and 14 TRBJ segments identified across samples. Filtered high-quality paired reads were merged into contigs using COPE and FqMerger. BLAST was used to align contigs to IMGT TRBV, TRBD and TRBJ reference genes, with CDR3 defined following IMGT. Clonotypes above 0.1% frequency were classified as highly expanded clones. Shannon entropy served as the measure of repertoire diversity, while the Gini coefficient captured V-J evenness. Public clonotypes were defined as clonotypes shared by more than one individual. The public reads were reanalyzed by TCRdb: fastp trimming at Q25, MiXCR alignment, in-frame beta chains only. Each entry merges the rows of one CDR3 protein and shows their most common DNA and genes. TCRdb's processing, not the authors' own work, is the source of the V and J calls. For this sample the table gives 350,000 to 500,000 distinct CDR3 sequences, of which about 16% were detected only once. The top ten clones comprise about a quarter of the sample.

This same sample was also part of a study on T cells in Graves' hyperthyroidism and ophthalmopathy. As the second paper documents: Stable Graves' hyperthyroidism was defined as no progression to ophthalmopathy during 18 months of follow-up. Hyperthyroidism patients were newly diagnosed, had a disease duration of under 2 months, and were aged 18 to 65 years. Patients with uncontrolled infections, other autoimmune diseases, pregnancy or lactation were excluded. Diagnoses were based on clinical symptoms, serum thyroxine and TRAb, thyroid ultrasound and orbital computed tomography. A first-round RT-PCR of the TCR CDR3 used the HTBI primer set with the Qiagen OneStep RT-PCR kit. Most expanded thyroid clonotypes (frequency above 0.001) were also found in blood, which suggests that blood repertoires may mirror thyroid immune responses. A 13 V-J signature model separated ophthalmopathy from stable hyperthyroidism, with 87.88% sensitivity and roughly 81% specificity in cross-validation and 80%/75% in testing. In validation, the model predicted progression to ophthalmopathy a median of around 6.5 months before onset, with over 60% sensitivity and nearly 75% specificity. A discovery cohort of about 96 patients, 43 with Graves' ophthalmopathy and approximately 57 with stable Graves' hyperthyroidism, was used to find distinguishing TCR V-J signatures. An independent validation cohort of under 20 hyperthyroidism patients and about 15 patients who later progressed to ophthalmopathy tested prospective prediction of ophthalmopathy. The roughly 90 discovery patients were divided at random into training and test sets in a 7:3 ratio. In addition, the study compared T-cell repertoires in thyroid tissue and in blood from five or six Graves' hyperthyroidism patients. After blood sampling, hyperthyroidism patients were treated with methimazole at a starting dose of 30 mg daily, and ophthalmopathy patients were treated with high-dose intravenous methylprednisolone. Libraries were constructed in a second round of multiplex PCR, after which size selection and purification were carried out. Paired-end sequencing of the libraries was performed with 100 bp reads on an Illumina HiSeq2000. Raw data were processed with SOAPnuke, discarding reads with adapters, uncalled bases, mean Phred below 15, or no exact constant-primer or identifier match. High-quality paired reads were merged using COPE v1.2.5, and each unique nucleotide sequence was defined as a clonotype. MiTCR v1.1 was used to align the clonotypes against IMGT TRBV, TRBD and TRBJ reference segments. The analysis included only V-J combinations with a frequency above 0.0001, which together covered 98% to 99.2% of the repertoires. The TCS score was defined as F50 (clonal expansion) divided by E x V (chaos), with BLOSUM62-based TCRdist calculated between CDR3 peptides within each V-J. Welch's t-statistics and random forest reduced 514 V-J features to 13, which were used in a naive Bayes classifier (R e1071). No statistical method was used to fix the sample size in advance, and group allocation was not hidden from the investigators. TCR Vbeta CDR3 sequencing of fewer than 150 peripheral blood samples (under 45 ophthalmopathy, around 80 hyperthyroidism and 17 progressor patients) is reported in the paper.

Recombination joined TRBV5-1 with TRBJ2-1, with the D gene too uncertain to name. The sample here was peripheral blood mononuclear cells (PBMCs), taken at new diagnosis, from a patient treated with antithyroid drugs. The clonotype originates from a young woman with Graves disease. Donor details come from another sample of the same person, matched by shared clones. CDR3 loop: CASSSRTLSSYNEQFF. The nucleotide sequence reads TGCGCCAGCAGCTCCCGGACCCTTAGCTCCTACAATGAGCAGTTCTTC.